This entry is about one T cell receptor beta chain. Which antigen it targets is not known. Base qualities are not recorded, but no much larger clone differs from it by a single base. The sample comes from a study of blood T cell repertoires in COVID-19 (dated by TCRdb to 2018 to 2020). Notes on the research overall: Samples covering the acute and convalescent phases of COVID-19 were provided by collaborators in the United States, Italy and Spain. The sample metadata nearly always contained a de-identified subject ID, COVID-19 status, age in years and sex. The dataset comprised deeply sampled blood TCRbeta repertoires from subjects exposed to, actively infected with, or recovered from COVID-19. Samples came from the ongoing ImmuneRACE study (first 160 participants) plus 1,254 subjects from 6 global collaborators. The repertoires were released in a freely available public database meant as a resource for research on the immune response to SARS-CoV-2. The prospective study material was composed of cDNA or gDNA derived from T cells, B-cell-depleted T cells, or PBMCs. HLA class I and class II types, where available, came from metadata supplied by the sample provider rather than from assay-based typing.

The research as a whole found: How much clinical and demographic metadata was included differed by source and by participant, and the metadata was provided uncurated.

CDR1 is given as LNHDA and CDR2 as SQIVND, both from the germline V gene (reference sequence). Spanning cysteine to phenylalanine, the CDR3 consists of 14 amino acids. CDR3 DNA only is kept here, 42 bases in frame from base 1. Trimmed from V: 6 bases; trimmed from J: 4 bases; junction bases lacking a gene match: 4. Participants in the prospective study were enrolled through a virtual design, were aged about 18 to 89 years, and lived in 24 United States geographic areas. To assign participants to cohorts, the prospective study relied on clinical history that participants themselves reported in a screening survey and a study questionnaire. Recovered participants in ImmuneRACE Cohort 3 were defined by two consecutive negative NP/OP PCR tests, clearance by a healthcare professional, or resolution of symptoms. In the prospective study, whole blood, serum and a nasopharyngeal or oropharyngeal swab were collected from each participant by mobile phlebotomists. Prospective study participants could optionally give additional blood draws and questionnaires over an approximately 2-month period. Before DNA extraction, prospective study blood samples were shipped either frozen or at room temperature.

The immunoSEQ Assay, a bias-controlled multiplex PCR, was used to amplify TCRbeta CDR3 regions from genomic DNA. Per the authors' processing: The number of nucleated cells in each sample was estimated by amplification of reference gene primers within the assay. Sequence reads were collapsed and filtered to measure the absolute abundance of every unique TCRbeta CDR3 rearrangement. Productive Simpson clonality was computed per sample as the square root of Simpson's diversity index over productive rearrangements. The immuneACCESS repertoire file appears here via TCRdb, limited to in-frame rearrangements. These files lack a portion of the clones; in checked studies, under half of the deficit traces to unresolved V genes, and the cause of the others is not known. The DNA gave D and trimming, while V, J and clone size come from that table. A total of 200,000 to 250,000 clones appear in this sample, approximately 90% of them only once. The ten biggest clones cover roughly a tenth of the sample.

Sequencing used PBMCs or T cells enriched from blood (not recorded which). Recombination connected TRBV19 to TRBJ1-5, and 9 junction bases match TRBD1. The sequence derives from a man aged 30-40 years who had recovered from COVID-19. In nucleotide form, the sequence is TGTGCCAGTAGAAGCGGGACAGGGAATCAGCCCCAGCATTTT. This translates into CASRSGTGNQPQHF.